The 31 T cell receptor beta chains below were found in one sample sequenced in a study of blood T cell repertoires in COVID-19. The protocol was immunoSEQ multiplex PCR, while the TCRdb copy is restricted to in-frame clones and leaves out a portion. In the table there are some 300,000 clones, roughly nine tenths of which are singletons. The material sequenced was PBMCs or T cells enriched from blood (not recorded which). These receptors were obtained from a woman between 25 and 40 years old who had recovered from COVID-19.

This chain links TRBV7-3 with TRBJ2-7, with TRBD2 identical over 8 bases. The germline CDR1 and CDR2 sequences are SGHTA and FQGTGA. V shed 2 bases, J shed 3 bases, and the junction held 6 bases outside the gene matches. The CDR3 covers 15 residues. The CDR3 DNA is TGTGCCAGCAGCTTACTCGGGACTAGATACTACGAGCAGTACTTC. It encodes CASSLLGTRYYEQYF.

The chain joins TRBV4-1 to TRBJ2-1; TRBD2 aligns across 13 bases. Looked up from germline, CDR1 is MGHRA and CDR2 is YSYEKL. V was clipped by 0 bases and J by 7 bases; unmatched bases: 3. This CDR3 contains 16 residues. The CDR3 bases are TGCGCCAGCAGCCAAGATCCGGGACTAGCGGGGAATGAGCAGTTCTTC. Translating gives CASSQDPGLAGNEQFF.

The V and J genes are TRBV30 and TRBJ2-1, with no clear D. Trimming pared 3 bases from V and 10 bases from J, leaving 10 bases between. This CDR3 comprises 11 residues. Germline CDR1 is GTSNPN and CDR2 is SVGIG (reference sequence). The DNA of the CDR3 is TGTGCCTGGAGACACGCCAGGGAGCAGTTCTTC. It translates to CAWRHAREQFF.

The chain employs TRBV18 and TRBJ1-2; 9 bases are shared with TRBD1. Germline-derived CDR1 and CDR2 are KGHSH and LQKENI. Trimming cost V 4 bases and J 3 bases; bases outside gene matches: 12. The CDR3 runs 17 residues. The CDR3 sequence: CASSLRERDREDYGYTF. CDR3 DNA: TGTGCCAGCTCACTTAGAGAGAGGGACAGGGAAGACTATGGCTACACCTTC.

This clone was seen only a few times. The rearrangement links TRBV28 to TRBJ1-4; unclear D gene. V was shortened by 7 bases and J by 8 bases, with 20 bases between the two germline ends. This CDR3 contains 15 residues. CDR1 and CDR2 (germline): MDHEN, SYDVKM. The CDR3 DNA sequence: TGTGCCAGCATTAGCGAGGAGGCACAAGGCGAAAAACTGTTTTTT. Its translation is CASISEEAQGEKLFF. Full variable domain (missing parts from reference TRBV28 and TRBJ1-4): DVKVTQSSRYLVKRTGEKVFLECVQDMDHENMFWYRQDPGLGLRLIYFSYDVKMKEKGDIPEGYSVSREKKERFSLILESASTNQTSMYLCASISEEAQGEKLFFGSGTQLSVL.

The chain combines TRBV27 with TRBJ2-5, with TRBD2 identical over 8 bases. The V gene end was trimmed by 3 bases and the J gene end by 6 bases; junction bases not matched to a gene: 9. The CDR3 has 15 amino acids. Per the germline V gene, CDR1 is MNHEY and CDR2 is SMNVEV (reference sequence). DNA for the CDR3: TGTGCCAGCAGTTTTGGTCGGGAGGGCAGAAAGACCCAGTACTTC. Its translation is CASSFGREGRKTQYF.

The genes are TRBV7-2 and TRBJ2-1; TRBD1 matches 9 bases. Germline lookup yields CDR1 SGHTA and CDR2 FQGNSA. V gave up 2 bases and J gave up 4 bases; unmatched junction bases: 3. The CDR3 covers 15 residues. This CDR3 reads CASSLRTGEYNEQFF. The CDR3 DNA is TGTGCCAGCAGCTTACGGACAGGGGAATACAATGAGCAGTTCTTC.

The CDR3 region is CASSYRGLATYEQYF. The CDR3 DNA reads TGTGCCAGCAGTTACCGTGGGCTAGCGACCTACGAGCAGTACTTC. The chain carries TRBV6-2 or TRBV6-3 and TRBJ2-7; a possible D gene is TRBD2 (6 bases). Trimming took off 2 bases at V and 2 bases at J, with 13 bases between the two ends. The CDR3 has 15 amino acids. CDR1 MNHEY and CDR2 SVGEGT come from the germline V gene.

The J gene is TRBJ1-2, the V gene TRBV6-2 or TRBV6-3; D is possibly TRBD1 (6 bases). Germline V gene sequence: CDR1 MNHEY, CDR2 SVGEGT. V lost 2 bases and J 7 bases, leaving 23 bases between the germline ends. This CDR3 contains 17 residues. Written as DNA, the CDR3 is TGTGCCAGCAGTTACGACCCGGGACATCTCTTTTCGGGTGGCTACACCTTC. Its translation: CASSYDPGHLFSGGYTF.

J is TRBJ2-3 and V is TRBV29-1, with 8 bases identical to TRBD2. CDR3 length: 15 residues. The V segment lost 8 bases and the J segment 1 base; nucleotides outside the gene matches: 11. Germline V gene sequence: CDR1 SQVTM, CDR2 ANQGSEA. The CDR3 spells CSTSGAGGGTDTQYF. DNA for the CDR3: TGCAGCACCTCCGGGGCGGGAGGAGGCACAGATACGCAGTATTTT.

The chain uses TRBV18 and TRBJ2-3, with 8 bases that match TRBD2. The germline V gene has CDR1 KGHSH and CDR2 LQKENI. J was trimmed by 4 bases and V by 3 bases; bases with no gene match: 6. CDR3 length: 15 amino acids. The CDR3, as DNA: TGTGCCAGCTCACCCGCGATAGCGGGACCAGATACGCAGTATTTT. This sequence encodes CASSPAIAGPDTQYF.

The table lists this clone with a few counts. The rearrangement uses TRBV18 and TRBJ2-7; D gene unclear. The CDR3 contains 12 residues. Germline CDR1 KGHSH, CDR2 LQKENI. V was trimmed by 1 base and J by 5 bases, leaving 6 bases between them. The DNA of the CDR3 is TGTGCCAGCTCACCACAGAGTAACGAGCAGTACTTC. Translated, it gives CASSPQSNEQYF.

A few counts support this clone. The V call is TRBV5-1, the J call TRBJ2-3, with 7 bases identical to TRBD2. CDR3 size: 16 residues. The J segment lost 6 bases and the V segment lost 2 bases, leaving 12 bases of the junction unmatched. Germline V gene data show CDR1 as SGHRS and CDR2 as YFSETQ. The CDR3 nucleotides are TGCGCCAGCAGCTTCGGGCGGGAGTCCTACCTTGATACGCAGTATTTT. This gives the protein CASSFGRESYLDTQYF.

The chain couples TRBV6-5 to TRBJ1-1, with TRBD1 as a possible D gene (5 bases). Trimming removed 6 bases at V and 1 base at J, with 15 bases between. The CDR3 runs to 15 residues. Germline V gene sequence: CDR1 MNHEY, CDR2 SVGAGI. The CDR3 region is CASSHVGQGNTEAFF. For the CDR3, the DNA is TGTGCCAGCAGCCACGTGGGGCAGGGGAACACTGAAGCTTTCTTT.

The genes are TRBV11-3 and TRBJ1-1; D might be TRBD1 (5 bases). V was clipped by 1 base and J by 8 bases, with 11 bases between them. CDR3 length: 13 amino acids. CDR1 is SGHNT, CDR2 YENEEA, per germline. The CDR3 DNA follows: TGTGCCAGCAGCTTAGTGGGTACAGGAGAAGCTTTCTTT. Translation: CASSLVGTGEAFF.

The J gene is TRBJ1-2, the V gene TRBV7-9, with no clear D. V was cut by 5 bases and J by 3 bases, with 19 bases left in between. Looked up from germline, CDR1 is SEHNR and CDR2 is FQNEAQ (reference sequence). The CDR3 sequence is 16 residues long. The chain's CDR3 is CASSLRRSGEDYGYTF. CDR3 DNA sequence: TGTGCCAGCAGCCTAAGAAGGAGCGGTGAAGACTATGGCTACACCTTC.

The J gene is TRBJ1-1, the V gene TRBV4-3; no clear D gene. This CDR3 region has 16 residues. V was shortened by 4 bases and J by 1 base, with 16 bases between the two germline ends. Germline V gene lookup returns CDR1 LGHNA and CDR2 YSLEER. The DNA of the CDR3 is TGCGCCAGCAGCCTTGATGAGTTGAAGAAGAACACTGAAGCTTTCTTT. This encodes CASSLDELKKNTEAFF.

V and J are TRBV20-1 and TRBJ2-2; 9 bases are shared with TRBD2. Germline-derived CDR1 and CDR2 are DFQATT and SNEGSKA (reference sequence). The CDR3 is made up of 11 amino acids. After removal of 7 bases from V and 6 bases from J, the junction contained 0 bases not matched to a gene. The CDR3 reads CSGLAAGELFF. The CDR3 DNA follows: TGCAGTGGACTAGCGGCCGGGGAGCTGTTTTTT.

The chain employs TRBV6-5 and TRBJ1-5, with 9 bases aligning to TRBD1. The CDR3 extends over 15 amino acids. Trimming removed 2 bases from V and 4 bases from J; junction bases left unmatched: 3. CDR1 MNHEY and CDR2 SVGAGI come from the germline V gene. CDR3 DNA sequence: TGTGCCAGCAGTTACCAGGGACAGGGAAATCAGCCCCAGCATTTT. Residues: CASSYQGQGNQPQHF.

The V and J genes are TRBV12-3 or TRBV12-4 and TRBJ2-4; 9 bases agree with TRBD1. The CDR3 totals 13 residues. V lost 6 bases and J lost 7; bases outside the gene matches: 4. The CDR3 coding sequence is TGTGCCAGCAGCGCGACAGGGGGGAACATTCAGTACTTC. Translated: CASSATGGNIQYF.

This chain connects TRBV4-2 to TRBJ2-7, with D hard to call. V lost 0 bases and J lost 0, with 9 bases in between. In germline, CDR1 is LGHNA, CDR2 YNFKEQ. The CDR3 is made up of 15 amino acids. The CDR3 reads CASSQEQTNSYEQYF. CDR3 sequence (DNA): TGTGCCAGCAGCCAAGAACAGACCAACTCCTACGAGCAGTACTTC.

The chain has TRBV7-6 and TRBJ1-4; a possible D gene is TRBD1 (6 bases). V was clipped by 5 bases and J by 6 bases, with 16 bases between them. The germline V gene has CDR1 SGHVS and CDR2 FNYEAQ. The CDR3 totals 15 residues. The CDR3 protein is CASSRGGRADEKLFF. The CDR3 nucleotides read TGTGCCAGCAGCCGGGGGGGGCGCGCCGATGAAAAACTGTTTTTT. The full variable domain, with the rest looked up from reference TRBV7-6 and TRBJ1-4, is GAGVSQSPRYKVTKRGQDVALRCDPISGHVSLYWYRQALGQGPEFLTYFNYEAQQDKSGLPNDRFSAERPEGSISTLTIQRTEQRDSAMYRCASSRGGRADEKLFFGSGTQLSVL.

DNA of the CDR3: TGTGCCATCCGGACAGGTCAAACTGAAAAACTGTTTTTT. This gives the protein CAIRTGQTEKLFF. The chain combines TRBV10-3 with TRBJ1-4; TRBD1 aligns across 7 bases. CDR1 and CDR2 from the germline V gene are ENHRY and SYGVKD. V dropped 8 bases and J dropped 7; count of bases not matched to a gene: 7. There are 13 residues in the CDR3.

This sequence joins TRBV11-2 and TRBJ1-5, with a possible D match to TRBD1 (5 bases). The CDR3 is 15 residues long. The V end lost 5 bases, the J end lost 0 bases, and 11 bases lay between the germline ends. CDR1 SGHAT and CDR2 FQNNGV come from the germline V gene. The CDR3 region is CASSQAGGSNQPQHF. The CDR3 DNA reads TGTGCCAGCAGCCAGGCGGGGGGTAGCAATCAGCCCCAGCATTTT. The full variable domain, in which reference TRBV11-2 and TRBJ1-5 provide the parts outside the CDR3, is EAGVAQSPRYKIIEKRQSVAFWCNPISGHATLYWYQQILGQGPKLLIQFQNNGVVDDSQLPKDRFSAERLKGVDSTLKIQPAKLEDSAVYLCASSQAGGSNQPQHFGDGTRLSIL.

CDR3 in amino acids: CASSPTDRVEQYF. The CDR3 DNA follows: TGTGCCAGCTCACCAACGGACAGGGTCGAGCAGTACTTC. The chain joins TRBV18 to TRBJ2-7; 8 nucleotides agree with TRBD1. With V trimmed by 2 bases and J by 6 bases, 3 bases remained unmatched. CDR1 and CDR2 from the germline V gene are KGHSH and LQKENI. CDR3 length: 13 amino acids.

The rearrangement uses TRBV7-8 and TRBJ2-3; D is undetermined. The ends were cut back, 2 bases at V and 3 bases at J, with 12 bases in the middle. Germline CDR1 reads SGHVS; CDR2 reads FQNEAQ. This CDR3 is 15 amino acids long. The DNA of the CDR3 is TGTGCCAGCAGCTTACTTCTAGACCATACAGATACGCAGTATTTT. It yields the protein CASSLLLDHTDTQYF.

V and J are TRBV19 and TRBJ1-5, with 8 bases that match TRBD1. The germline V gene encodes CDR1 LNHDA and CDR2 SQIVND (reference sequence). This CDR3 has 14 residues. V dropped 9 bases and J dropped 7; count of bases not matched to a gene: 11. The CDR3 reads CASGTGYDGQPQHF. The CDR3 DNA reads TGTGCCAGCGGGACAGGTTATGATGGGCAGCCCCAGCATTTT.

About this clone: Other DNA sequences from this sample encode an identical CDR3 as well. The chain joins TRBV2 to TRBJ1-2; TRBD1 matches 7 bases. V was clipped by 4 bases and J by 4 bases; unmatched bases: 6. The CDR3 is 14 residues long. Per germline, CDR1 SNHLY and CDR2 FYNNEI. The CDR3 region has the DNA TGTGCCAGCAGTGCACTTGGGGACAGCTATGGCTACACCTTC. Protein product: CASSALGDSYGYTF. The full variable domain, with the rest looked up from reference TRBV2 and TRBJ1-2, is EPEVTQTPSHQVTQMGQEVILRCVPISNHLYFYWYRQILGQKVEFLVSFYNNEISEKSEIFDDQFSVERPDGSNFTLKIRSTKLEDSAMYFCASSALGDSYGYTFGSGTRLTVV.

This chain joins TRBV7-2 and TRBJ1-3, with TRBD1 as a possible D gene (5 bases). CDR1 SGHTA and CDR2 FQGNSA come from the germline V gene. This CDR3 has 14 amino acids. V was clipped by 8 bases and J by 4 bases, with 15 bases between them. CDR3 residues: CASRTQEGGNTIYF. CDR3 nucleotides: TGTGCCAGCCGAACCCAGGAGGGGGGAAACACCATATATTTT.

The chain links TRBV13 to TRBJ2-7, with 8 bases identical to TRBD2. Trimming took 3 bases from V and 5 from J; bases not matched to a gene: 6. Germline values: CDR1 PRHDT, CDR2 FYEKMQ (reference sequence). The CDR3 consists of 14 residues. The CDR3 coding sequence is TGTGCCAGCAGCTTCATAGCGGGATCGAACGAGCAGTACTTC. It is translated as CASSFIAGSNEQYF.

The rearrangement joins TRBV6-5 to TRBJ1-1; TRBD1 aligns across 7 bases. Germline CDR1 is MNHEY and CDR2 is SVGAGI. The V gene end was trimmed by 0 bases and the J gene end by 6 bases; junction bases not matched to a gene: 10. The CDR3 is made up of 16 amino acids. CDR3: CASSYSIGKGASEAFF. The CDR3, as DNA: TGTGCCAGCAGTTACTCGATCGGAAAGGGGGCCTCTGAAGCTTTCTTT.